This TCR beta chain is from a study of T cell changes during pregnancy in multiple sclerosis. Method: immunoSEQ multiplex PCR; TCRdb's copy keeps in-frame clones and lacks some. The sample yields more than 30,000 clones, about 92% seen once. V shed 3 bases, J shed 0 bases, and the junction held 9 bases outside the gene matches. The CDR3 extends over 17 amino acids. The germline gives CDR1 SGHDT, CDR2 YYEEEE. This rearrangement joins TRBV5-6 to TRBJ1-5; 7 nucleotides line up with TRBD1. The clonotype comes from a female donor with multiple sclerosis, enrolled in a pregnancy study. Sequenced material: PBMCs (not recorded whether the cells were cultured). The CDR3 nucleotides read TGTGCCAGCAGCTCAAAGCGACAGGGCTCTAGCAATCAGCCCCAGCATTTT. Translated, it gives CASSSKRQGSSNQPQHF.